The 27 T cell receptor beta chains below were found in one sample sequenced in a study of cytomegalovirus exposure and HLA in healthy donors. 60 Vbeta and 13 Jbeta primers were used in PCR. Clones were sequenced by immunoSEQ multiplex PCR, and TCRdb holds only the in-frame ones, with some missing. The sample lists roughly 180,000 clones; approximately 80% were seen once. The sequencing sample was made of PBMCs. The source is a female donor in good health and CMV-seronegative.

The chain carries TRBV2 and TRBJ2-7; 9 bases match TRBD2. Germline CDR1 and CDR2: SNHLY and FYNNEI. CDR3 size: 14 residues. Trimming cost V 4 bases and J 5 bases; bases outside gene matches: 6. This CDR3 is CASSVWTSADEQYF. CDR3 in DNA: TGTGCCAGCAGTGTATGGACTAGCGCCGACGAGCAGTACTTC.

The chain recombines TRBV10-3 with TRBJ2-5; TRBD1 matches at 8 bases. The end of the DNA aligns better with TRBJ2-7, so the J call may be wrong. Germline CDR1 ENHRY, CDR2 SYGVKD. The CDR3 totals 15 residues. CDR3 DNA: TGTGCCATCAGTGTCACCGGGACAGGTGTCTACGAGCAGTACTTC. Residues: CAISVTGTGVYEQYF.

V usage is TRBV30 and J usage is TRBJ2-5; D gene uncertain. V gave up 4 bases and J gave up 1 base, with 7 bases separating them. The germline V gene has CDR1 GTSNPN and CDR2 SVGIG (reference sequence). The length of the CDR3 is 12 residues. The CDR3 DNA is TGTGCCTGGAAGAGCCTCCAAGAGACCCAGTACTTC. Translation gives CAWKSLQETQYF.

The chain has TRBV5-1 and TRBJ2-7, with 7 bases aligning to TRBD2. This CDR3 spans 14 amino acids. After removal of 1 base from V and 4 bases from J, the junction contained 5 bases not matched to a gene. In germline, CDR1 is SGHRS, CDR2 YFSETQ. CDR3: CASSLTGGVYEQYF. CDR3 in DNA: TGCGCCAGCAGCTTGACGGGAGGAGTGTACGAGCAGTACTTC.

Points on this clone: One end of the junction is discordant with germline, which a read error may explain. The gene calls are TRBV7-9 and TRBJ1-1, with D perhaps matching TRBD1 (6 bases). The germline V gene has CDR1 SEHNR and CDR2 FQNEAQ (reference sequence). The CDR3 spans 13 residues. CDR3 in amino acids: CSSSLQGNTEAFF. In nucleotides, the CDR3 is TGTTCCAGCAGCCTACAGGGGAACACTGAAGCTTTCTTT.

The chain combines TRBV14 with TRBJ2-1; TRBD1 matches 8 bases. The CDR3 runs to 16 residues. Germline CDR1 reads SGHDN; CDR2 reads FVKESK. V lost 1 base, J lost 4 bases, and 6 bases stayed unmatched. CDR3 sequence reads: CASSQGPRGLYNEQFF. The CDR3 region has the DNA TGTGCCAGCAGCCAAGGGCCCAGGGGGCTATACAATGAGCAGTTCTTC.

The chain has TRBV2 and TRBJ2-3; 8 bases match TRBD2. V shed 5 bases, J shed 0 bases, and the junction held 7 bases outside the gene matches. Per the germline V gene, CDR1 is SNHLY and CDR2 is FYNNEI. CDR3 length equals 16 residues. The CDR3 sequence is CASSPFGGASTDTQYF. The CDR3 DNA follows: TGTGCCAGCAGTCCGTTCGGGGGGGCTAGCACAGATACGCAGTATTTT. Supplemented by reference TRBV2 and TRBJ2-3, the full variable domain reads EPEVTQTPSHQVTQMGQEVILRCVPISNHLYFYWYRQILGQKVEFLVSFYNNEISEKSEIFDDQFSVERPDGSNFTLKIRSTKLEDSAMYFCASSPFGGASTDTQYFGPGTRLTVL.

The J gene is TRBJ1-4, the V gene TRBV7-9; D may be TRBD1 (5 bases). Trimming took off 0 bases at V and 8 bases at J, with 7 bases between the two ends. The germline CDR1 and CDR2 sequences are SEHNR and FQNEAQ (reference sequence). The CDR3 sequence is 13 residues long. DNA of the CDR3: TGTGCCAGCAGCTTAGCGGCAGGGGAAAAACTGTTTTTT. It is translated as CASSLAAGEKLFF.

The CDR3 sequence is CAWSVSGKTAGTF. CDR3 nucleotide sequence: TGTGCCTGGAGTGTATCTGGGAAGACAGCAGGGACCTTC. The chain employs TRBV30 and TRBJ1-2, with D perhaps matching TRBD1 (5 bases). The germline V gene encodes CDR1 GTSNPN and CDR2 SVGIG (reference sequence). CDR3 length: 13 residues. Trimming removed 0 bases from V and 14 bases from J, with 19 bases in between. Full variable domain (rest looked up from reference TRBV30 and TRBJ1-2): SQTIHQWPATLVQPVGSPLSLECTVEGTSNPNLYWYRQAAGRGLQLLFYSVGIGQISSEVPQNLSASRPQDRQFILSSKKLLLSDSGFYLCAWSVSGKTAGTFGSGTRLTVV.

This clone came up a few times. The chain couples TRBV5-1 to TRBJ1-2; 7 positions match TRBD1. Germline trimming cut 0 bases from V and 4 bases from J; bases unmatched to any gene: 6. Germline V lookup: CDR1 SGHRS, CDR2 YFSETQ. The CDR3 length is 15 residues. The CDR3 DNA sequence: TGCGCCAGCAGCTTGGTGGTAGGACAGGCCTATGGCTACACCTTC. Protein: CASSLVVGQAYGYTF.

This clone was picked up a small number of times. The chain couples TRBV9 to TRBJ2-3, with D perhaps matching TRBD1 (5 bases). The V end lost 7 bases, the J end lost 4 bases, and 19 bases lay between the germline ends. The CDR3 consists of 15 residues. Germline V gene sequence: CDR1 SGDLS, CDR2 YYNGEE. The CDR3 spells CASGGQRISPDTQYF. CDR3 sequence (DNA): TGTGCCAGCGGCGGACAACGCATCAGTCCAGATACGCAGTATTTT.

In its sample, this clone was seen a few times. The CDR3 spells CASSPGVAGAGEQYF. In DNA form, the CDR3 reads TGTGCCAGCAGCCCGGGGGTAGCGGGGGCTGGCGAGCAGTACTTC. The rearrangement joins TRBV27 to TRBJ2-7, with 9 bases identical to TRBD2. Germline CDR1 reads MNHEY; CDR2 reads SMNVEV (reference sequence). CDR3 size: 15 residues. Losses at the gene ends were 6 bases for V and 6 bases for J; bases not matched to a gene: 12.

The chain uses TRBV5-1 and TRBJ2-1; no definite D call. The CDR3 sequence is 15 residues long. Germline V gene data show CDR1 as SGHRS and CDR2 as YFSETQ. V lost 0 bases and J 3 bases, leaving 10 bases between the germline ends. This CDR3 reads CASSLAPAFYNEQFF. The CDR3 DNA reads TGCGCCAGCAGCTTGGCCCCAGCGTTCTACAATGAGCAGTTCTTC. Based on the CDR3 plus reference TRBV5-1 and TRBJ2-1, the full variable domain is KAGVTQTPRYLIKTRGQQVTLSCSPISGHRSVSWYQQTPGQGLQFLFEYFSETQRNKGNFPGRFSGRQFSNSRSEMNVSTLELGDSALYLCASSLAPAFYNEQFFGPGTRLTVL.

V usage is TRBV28 and J usage is TRBJ2-5, with D tentatively TRBD1 (6 bases). The CDR3 spans 14 residues. Per germline, CDR1 MDHEN and CDR2 SYDVKM. V lost 6 bases and J 3 bases, leaving 14 bases between the germline ends. CDR3 amino acids: CASRQQGIEETQYF. CDR3 bases: TGTGCCAGCAGGCAACAGGGAATAGAAGAGACCCAGTACTTC.

The gene calls are TRBV9 and TRBJ2-2, with D perhaps TRBD2 (6 bases). The CDR3 is 16 amino acids. Germline CDR1 SGDLS, CDR2 YYNGEE. Trimming cost V 4 bases and J 9 bases, with 22 bases left between them. CDR3 sequence reads: CASSPRTGVGDRELFF. DNA for the CDR3: TGTGCCAGCAGCCCTAGGACGGGGGTTGGTGACCGGGAGCTGTTTTTT.

The chain couples TRBV5-1 to TRBJ2-1; TRBD1 is a possible D gene (6 bases). The V end lost 4 bases, the J end lost 10 bases, and 15 bases lay between the germline ends. The germline gives CDR1 SGHRS, CDR2 YFSETQ. CDR3 length equals 13 residues. The CDR3 DNA reads TGCGCCAGCAGCCGGCCACAGGGCTACGAGCAGTTCTTC. Encoded protein: CASSRPQGYEQFF. Full variable domain (remainder filled in from reference TRBV5-1 and TRBJ2-1): KAGVTQTPRYLIKTRGQQVTLSCSPISGHRSVSWYQQTPGQGLQFLFEYFSETQRNKGNFPGRFSGRQFSNSRSEMNVSTLELGDSALYLCASSRPQGYEQFFGPGTRLTVL.

The rearrangement joins TRBV7-8 to TRBJ2-7, with 7 bases that match TRBD2. J was trimmed by 5 bases and V by 0 bases; bases with no gene match: 4. The CDR3 sequence is 14 residues long. In germline, CDR1 is SGHVS, CDR2 FQNEAQ. The CDR3 bases are TGTGCCAGCAGCTTAGCTCGACTAGCCCACGAGCAGTACTTC. This gives the protein CASSLARLAHEQYF.

The CDR3 loop reads CASSTNIAGYSNEQFF. CDR3 nucleotides: TGTGCCAGTAGTACGAATATAGCGGGTTATAGCAATGAGCAGTTCTTC. The chain couples TRBV19 to TRBJ2-1; 7 bases line up with TRBD2. The CDR3 runs 16 residues. The germline CDR1 and CDR2 sequences are LNHDA and SQIVND (reference sequence). J gave up 6 bases and V 4 bases, and 12 bases lay outside the gene matches.

The rearrangement joins TRBV30 to TRBJ2-1; D is unclear. This CDR3 has 13 residues. Trimming cost V 1 base and J 8 bases, with 12 bases left between them. The germline CDR1 and CDR2 sequences are GTSNPN and SVGIG (reference sequence). As DNA, the CDR3 is TGTGCCTGGAGTGACCCCCTGAGCTATGAGCAGTTCTTC. Amino acids: CAWSDPLSYEQFF.

The gene calls are TRBV6-1 and TRBJ2-1; 10 nucleotides agree with TRBD2. The CDR3 length is 16 residues. CDR1 is MNHNS and CDR2 is SASEGT in the germline V gene. The V and J ends lost 2 bases and 3 bases, in that order; junction bases with no gene match: 4. This CDR3 is CASSETLAGVYNEQFF. CDR3 in DNA: TGTGCCAGCAGTGAAACGCTAGCGGGGGTCTACAATGAGCAGTTCTTC.

V is TRBV4-2 and J is TRBJ2-1, with 8 bases identical to TRBD1. The trim removed 3 bases at V and 7 bases at J, leaving 11 bases unmatched. The germline V gene has CDR1 LGHNA and CDR2 YNFKEQ. The CDR3 totals 16 residues. CDR3 protein: CASSHGGGQGLNEQFF. Here the CDR3 DNA reads TGTGCCAGCAGCCACGGGGGAGGACAGGGCCTTAATGAGCAGTTCTTC.

This clone was detected only a few times. The chain uses TRBV6-5 and TRBJ2-7; 14 bases map to TRBD2. The CDR3 is 14 residues long. Germline V gives CDR1 MNHEY, CDR2 SVGAGI. V shed 6 bases, J shed 5 bases, and the junction held 3 bases outside the gene matches. DNA of the CDR3: TGTGCCAGCAGGGGACTAGCGGGAGAACACGAGCAGTACTTC. Protein: CASRGLAGEHEQYF.

The chain is built from TRBV7-6 and TRBJ2-3, with TRBD2 matching 12 bases. Per germline, CDR1 SGHVS and CDR2 FNYEAQ. J gave up 2 bases and V 5 bases, and 2 bases lay outside the gene matches. This CDR3 region has 15 residues. The CDR3 nucleotides are TGTGCCAGCAGCGCTAGCGGGAGGGCCACAGATACGCAGTATTTT. The encoded protein is CASSASGRATDTQYF.

The chain employs TRBV7-9 and TRBJ2-2, with 11 nucleotides matching TRBD2. This CDR3 region has 16 residues. CDR1 and CDR2 (germline): SEHNR, FQNEAQ (reference sequence). J was trimmed by 5 bases and V by 5 bases; bases with no gene match: 7. Here the CDR3 DNA reads TGTGCCAGCAGCCATCTTAGCGGGAGGGAGACCGGGGAGCTGTTTTTT. Its protein is CASSHLSGRETGELFF.

V usage is TRBV2 and J usage is TRBJ1-5, with unresolved D. Germline-derived CDR1 and CDR2 are SNHLY and FYNNEI. Trimming took 2 bases from V and 4 from J, leaving 9 bases between them. The length of the CDR3 is 14 residues. In nucleotides, the CDR3 is TGTGCCAGCAGTGAATCGGGGAAAAATCAGCCCCAGCATTTT. Encoded protein: CASSESGKNQPQHF.

This chain joins TRBV7-3 and TRBJ1-1; D is unclear. CDR1 SGHTA and CDR2 FQGTGA come from the germline V gene. Deletions cut 6 bases from V and 1 base from J, with 12 bases between. This CDR3 has 14 residues. The DNA for the CDR3 is TGTGCCAGCAGTCCTTCCGTCTCGAACACTGAAGCTTTCTTT. Amino acid sequence: CASSPSVSNTEAFF.

V gene TRBV5-5 combines with J gene TRBJ1-5; TRBD1 agrees at 7 bases. The CDR3 length is 15 residues. Germline V gene data show CDR1 as SGHKS and CDR2 as YYEKEE (reference sequence). The V gene end was trimmed by 0 bases and the J gene end by 4 bases; junction bases not matched to a gene: 4. DNA for the CDR3: TGTGCCAGCAGCTTGGCCGGGACAGTAAATCAGCCCCAGCATTTT. Translating it yields CASSLAGTVNQPQHF.